This note documents a single T cell receptor (beta chain) sequence. Its antigen is still unknown. The study ran its PCR with 60 Vbeta and 13 Jbeta primers. Sequencing used immunoSEQ multiplex PCR; TCRdb keeps in-frame clones, though not all of them. The sample includes about 180,000 clones, about 79% seen only once; the top ten take around 1.6%. These data come from a study of cytomegalovirus exposure and HLA in healthy donors. Whole-study context: In terms of ancestry, the Caucasian-associated cluster contained roughly 81% of the approximately 420 genotyped donors. The study, taken as a whole, reports: In terms of immune exposure information, only CMV serostatus was available. Reportedly, TCR beta sequences accurately predicted HLA-A and HLA-B alleles in most subjects. Relative to equally common others, HLA-associated TCR beta chains showed greater clonal expansion in a later analysis.

CDR1 is SGHKS and CDR2 is YYEKEE in the germline V gene (reference sequence). Germline trimming cut 5 bases from V and 11 bases from J; bases unmatched to any gene: 7. The CDR3 is made up of 12 amino acids. The rearrangement joins TRBV5-5 to TRBJ2-1, with 7 bases identical to TRBD1. Source material: PBMCs. This clonotype was obtained from a young man in good health and CMV-seronegative. The DNA of the CDR3 is TGTGCCAGCAGTCTAGACAGGGAGAAGCAGTTCTTC. Residues: CASSLDREKQFF.